This T cell receptor (beta chain) was documented in a study of blood T cell repertoires in COVID-19. For the study at large: Acute and convalescent COVID-19 samples came from the United States, Italy and Spain. T cells, B-cell-depleted T cells, or PBMCs provided the cDNA or gDNA that served as material.

Authors' processing steps: Cell counts per sample came from amplifying reference gene primers. Sequencing was performed with immunoSEQ multiplex PCR; in TCRdb, only in-frame clones are kept and a portion is missing. The V and J calls and the clone size are those of that table, but D and trimming were determined from the DNA. Altogether 60,000 to 75,000 clones are present, approximately 85% being singletons, with the ten largest covering 30% to 40%. This clonotype was obtained from a woman of 80 years or more with active or convalescent COVID-19. Sequenced sample: peripheral blood.

CDR3 sequence: CASSLGDSNYGYTF. The DNA of the CDR3 is TGCGCCAGCAGCTTGGGGGACAGTAACTATGGCTACACCTTC. V is TRBV5-1 and J is TRBJ1-2, with 7 bases fitting TRBD1. CDR1 is SGHRS and CDR2 is YFSETQ in the germline V gene. The CDR3 totals 14 residues. Germline trimming cut 0 bases from V and 1 base from J; bases unmatched to any gene: 0.